Following are 21 T cell receptor beta chains from one sample sequenced in a study of blood T cell repertoires in COVID-19. This table comes from immunoSEQ multiplex PCR, and its TCRdb copy is limited to in-frame clones, with some not included. Of approximately 160,000 clones listed, more than 80% are singletons. Sequenced input: peripheral blood. Source of these receptors: a human donor in a cohort sampled during active COVID-19.

This chain joins TRBV20-1 and TRBJ1-2; D remains unclear. This CDR3 is 11 amino acids long. Germline V CDR1 and CDR2: DFQATT, SNEGSKA (reference sequence). V lost 8 bases to trimming and J lost 2 bases, with 9 bases between them. The CDR3 reads CSLRSNYGYTF. Written as DNA, the CDR3 is TGCAGTCTTCGGTCGAACTATGGCTACACCTTC.

The chain is built from TRBV6-2 or TRBV6-3 and TRBJ1-5; 9 nucleotides line up with TRBD1. CDR3 size: 14 residues. Germline V CDR1 and CDR2: MNHEY, SVGEGT. V gave up 4 bases and J gave up 7 bases; unmatched junction bases: 5. CDR3 DNA: TGTGCCAGCAGTTTACAGGGGGCTAACCAGCCCCAGCATTTT. Encoded protein: CASSLQGANQPQHF.

DNA of the CDR3: TGCGCCAGCAGCTTGGATCCAGGGACATTGAACACTGAAGCTTTCTTT. This gives the protein CASSLDPGTLNTEAFF. The chain links TRBV5-1 to TRBJ1-1, with D possibly matching TRBD1 (6 bases). Germline CDR1 is SGHRS and CDR2 is YFSETQ. The CDR3 runs 16 residues. V dropped 0 bases and J dropped 0 bases, with 12 bases sitting between them.

The V gene is TRBV30, the J gene TRBJ1-1; possibly TRBD1 for D (5 bases). The CDR3 spans 17 residues. CDR1 GTSNPN and CDR2 SVGIG come from the germline V gene (reference sequence). The ends were cut back, 2 bases at V and 0 bases at J, with 19 bases in the middle. CDR3 DNA sequence: TGTGCCTGGAGTTACACGCGGGGCCCGCCACTGAACACTGAAGCTTTCTTT. Its translation is CAWSYTRGPPLNTEAFF.

The genes are TRBV9 and TRBJ1-4; D unclear. Germline V gene lookup returns CDR1 SGDLS and CDR2 YYNGEE. The CDR3 has 11 residues. V was pared by 3 bases and J by 13 bases, with 10 bases between. The CDR3 spells CASSAGEGLFF. The CDR3 DNA is TGTGCCAGCAGCGCCGGAGAAGGACTGTTTTTT.

The CDR3 coding sequence is TGCGCCAGCAGCCACCATGGAGGTAATGAAAAACTGTTTTTT. It codes for CASSHHGGNEKLFF. The chain uses TRBV4-3 and TRBJ1-4; D gene ambiguous. The V gene's germline CDR1 is LGHNA and CDR2 YSLEER. V was pared by 3 bases and J by 4 bases, with 9 bases between. The CDR3 consists of 14 residues.

This clone was observed once. This chain links TRBV27 with TRBJ2-2; TRBD1 is a possible D gene (6 bases). Looked up from germline, CDR1 is MNHEY and CDR2 is SMNVEV (reference sequence). Between the trimmed V and J ends, which lost 10 bases and 4 bases, there was a span of 13 bases. This CDR3 has 13 amino acids. The CDR3 is CATTQGTTGELFF. The CDR3 region has the DNA TGTGCCACCACCCAGGGGACCACCGGGGAGCTGTTTTTT.

The chain combines TRBV11-3 with TRBJ2-3, with D uncertain. The CDR3 has 14 residues. Germline V lookup: CDR1 SGHNT, CDR2 YENEEA. The V and J ends lost 5 bases and 0 bases respectively, with 9 bases between them. CDR3 sequence reads: CASSRGTSTDTQYF. CDR3 nucleotides: TGTGCCAGCAGCCGCGGAACTAGCACAGATACGCAGTATTTT.

This sequence joins TRBV5-8 and TRBJ1-1; D unresolved. The CDR3 has 15 amino acids. Trimming cost V 4 bases and J 4 bases, with 17 bases left between them. Germline lookup yields CDR1 SGHTS and CDR2 YDEGEE. As DNA, the CDR3 is TGTGCCAGCAGCAGATTACTAGGTGGTGGCACTGAAGCTTTCTTT. This codes for CASSRLLGGGTEAFF.

This chain links TRBV7-6 with TRBJ1-1; 10 positions agree with TRBD1. This CDR3 is built from 15 residues. Per germline, CDR1 SGHVS and CDR2 FNYEAQ. The trim removed 5 bases at V and 5 bases at J, leaving 8 bases unmatched. CDR3 coding DNA: TGTGCCAGCAGCATGACAGGGGGCGCCAAGACTGAAGCTTTCTTT. Translated: CASSMTGGAKTEAFF.

The sample holds a few counts of this clone. The chain has TRBV19 and TRBJ2-2, with TRBD1 as a possible D gene (6 bases). The germline CDR1 and CDR2 sequences are LNHDA and SQIVND (reference sequence). This CDR3 region has 15 residues. V was pared by 7 bases and J by 8 bases, with 20 bases between. CDR3 residues: CASNHREGGGGELFF. As DNA, the CDR3 is TGTGCCAGTAACCACAGGGAAGGTGGTGGTGGGGAGCTGTTTTTT.

CDR3 residues: CASRRGSGGGNEQFF. In DNA form, the CDR3 reads TGCGCCAGCAGGAGGGGCAGCGGGGGAGGTAATGAGCAGTTCTTC. The chain is built from TRBV5-1 and TRBJ2-1; TRBD2 aligns across 8 bases. Looked up from germline, CDR1 is SGHRS and CDR2 is YFSETQ. V lost 5 bases to trimming and J lost 7 bases; unmatched junction nucleotides: 11. The CDR3 totals 15 residues. The variable domain in full, completed from reference TRBV5-1 and TRBJ2-1, reads KAGVTQTPRYLIKTRGQQVTLSCSPISGHRSVSWYQQTPGQGLQFLFEYFSETQRNKGNFPGRFSGRQFSNSRSEMNVSTLELGDSALYLCASRRGSGGGNEQFFGPGTRLTVL.

This chain uses TRBV4-1 with TRBJ2-1, with 13 bases lining up with TRBD2. Germline V CDR1 and CDR2: MGHRA, YSYEKL. This CDR3 is 16 amino acids long. Germline trimming cut 0 bases from V and 6 bases from J; bases unmatched to any gene: 2. CDR3 loop: CASSQERLAGGNEQFF. The CDR3 DNA reads TGCGCCAGCAGCCAAGAAAGACTAGCGGGAGGCAATGAGCAGTTCTTC.

The CDR3 DNA follows: TGTGCCTGGAGTGTGACAGGGAACACCGGGGAGCTGTTTTTT. This gives the protein CAWSVTGNTGELFF. V and J are TRBV30 and TRBJ2-2; a possible D gene is TRBD1 (6 bases). Trimming stripped 0 bases from V and 1 base from J, with 6 bases between. Germline V gene lookup returns CDR1 GTSNPN and CDR2 SVGIG (reference sequence). The CDR3 spans 14 residues. Looking up the rest from reference TRBV30 and TRBJ2-2 gives the full variable domain: SQTIHQWPATLVQPVGSPLSLECTVEGTSNPNLYWYRQAAGRGLQLLFYSVGIGQISSEVPQNLSASRPQDRQFILSSKKLLLSDSGFYLCAWSVTGNTGELFFGEGSRLTVL.

There are a few counts of this clone. The rearrangement joins TRBV19 to TRBJ1-5; 11 nucleotides align to TRBD1. Germline-derived CDR1 and CDR2 are LNHDA and SQIVND (reference sequence). V lost 7 bases and J lost 7; bases outside the gene matches: 9. The length of the CDR3 is 15 residues. CDR3 region: CASKIRTGGEQPQHF. In DNA form, the CDR3 reads TGTGCCAGTAAAATAAGGACAGGGGGCGAACAGCCCCAGCATTTT.

V gene TRBV4-1 combines with J gene TRBJ2-5, with TRBD2 matching over 9 bases. V dropped 0 bases and J dropped 5; count of bases not matched to a gene: 7. The CDR3 has 16 residues. Per germline, CDR1 MGHRA and CDR2 YSYEKL. The CDR3 DNA sequence: TGCGCCAGCAGCCAAGAAGCGGGGGGCCCCGCCGAGACCCAGTACTTC. This translates into CASSQEAGGPAETQYF.

This chain links TRBV7-9 with TRBJ1-1, with 9 positions matching TRBD1. Looked up from germline, CDR1 is SEHNR and CDR2 is FQNEAQ (reference sequence). V lost 2 bases, J lost 1 base, and 8 bases stayed unmatched. The CDR3 totals 17 residues. CDR3 coding DNA: TGTGCCAGCAGCTTAACGGACAGGGGATTGAGGAACACTGAAGCTTTCTTT. Its translation: CASSLTDRGLRNTEAFF.

V is TRBV6-6 and J is TRBJ2-1; D might be TRBD2 (6 bases). Trimming left V 6 bases short and J 9 bases short, with 15 bases between. CDR1 is MNHNY, CDR2 SVGAGI, per germline (reference sequence). The CDR3 extends over 13 amino acids. The CDR3 bases are TGTGCCAGCAGCTCGAGCGGGCCGGGTGAGCAGTTCTTC. It yields the protein CASSSSGPGEQFF.

This rearrangement joins TRBV11-2 to TRBJ2-7; no clear D. Trimming left V 4 bases short and J 3 bases short, with 10 bases between. The CDR3 is 13 residues long. CDR1 SGHAT and CDR2 FQNNGV come from the germline V gene. CDR3 sequence reads: CASSSFRSYEQYF. CDR3 nucleotide sequence: TGTGCCAGCAGCTCCTTTCGGAGCTACGAGCAGTACTTC. Full variable domain (remainder filled in from reference TRBV11-2 and TRBJ2-7): EAGVAQSPRYKIIEKRQSVAFWCNPISGHATLYWYQQILGQGPKLLIQFQNNGVVDDSQLPKDRFSAERLKGVDSTLKIQPAKLEDSAVYLCASSSFRSYEQYFGPGTRLTVT.

This clone was observed a few times. The J gene is TRBJ1-5, the V gene TRBV7-9; unclear D gene. The CDR3 runs to 13 residues. Trimming cost V 3 bases and J 3 bases, with 6 bases left between them. CDR1 is SEHNR and CDR2 is FQNEAQ in the germline V gene (reference sequence). DNA for the CDR3: TGTGCCAGCAGCTTCCGAGACAATCAGCCCCAGCATTTT. This gives the protein CASSFRDNQPQHF.

The J gene is TRBJ2-7, the V gene TRBV6-6, with unresolved D. Germline V lookup: CDR1 MNHNY, CDR2 SVGAGI (reference sequence). CDR3 length equals 11 residues. V lost 5 bases to trimming and J lost 6 bases, with 8 bases between them. CDR3 in amino acids: CASSPLAEQYF. CDR3 nucleotides: TGTGCCAGCAGTCCCTTGGCCGAGCAGTACTTC.